These 21 T cell receptor beta chains originate from one sample sequenced in a study of cytomegalovirus exposure and HLA in healthy donors. Primers: 60 Vbeta forward and 13 Jbeta reverse. TCRdb keeps only in-frame clones here, not all; method: immunoSEQ multiplex PCR. The sample lists roughly 170,000 clones; approximately 80% were seen once. The sample taken for sequencing was PBMCs. Receptors originate from a female donor in good health and CMV-seronegative.

This clone was observed a handful of times. This chain links TRBV6-5 with TRBJ1-2; TRBD1 matches at 8 bases. The germline CDR1 and CDR2 sequences are MNHEY and SVGAGI. With 10 bases clipped from V and 8 bases from J, the junction kept 6 bases outside the gene matches. This CDR3 is 11 amino acids long. As DNA, the CDR3 is TGTGCCACTCAGGGGGCGGGAGGCTACACCTTC. This gives the protein CATQGAGGYTF.

The chain combines TRBV7-2 with TRBJ1-2; weak D call: TRBD1 (6 bases). Germline V gives CDR1 SGHTA, CDR2 FQGNSA. The CDR3 is made up of 13 amino acids. The V end lost 1 base, the J end lost 6 bases, and 9 bases lay between the germline ends. CDR3 sequence (DNA): TGTGCCAGCAGCTTAGTGGACAGAGATGGCTACACCTTC. Translating gives CASSLVDRDGYTF.

This clone was seen just once. This chain links TRBV4-3 with TRBJ2-1; 10 nucleotides match TRBD1. The CDR3 extends over 16 amino acids. The V and J ends lost 6 bases and 9 bases, in that order; junction bases with no gene match: 14. Germline V lookup: CDR1 LGHNA, CDR2 YSLEER. In nucleotides, the CDR3 is TGCGCCAGCAGTTCCTCCCGGGACAGGGGATACGGTGAGCAGTTCTTC. This gives the protein CASSSSRDRGYGEQFF.

V is TRBV5-5 and J is TRBJ2-2, with D possibly matching TRBD2 (6 bases). CDR1 and CDR2 (germline): SGHKS, YYEKEE (reference sequence). Deletions cut 3 bases from V and 1 base from J, with 13 bases between. This CDR3 region has 16 residues. CDR3 loop: CASSSPGGMNTGELFF. In nucleotides, the CDR3 is TGTGCCAGCAGCTCGCCTGGGGGGATGAACACCGGGGAGCTGTTTTTT. Looking up the rest from reference TRBV5-5 and TRBJ2-2 gives the full variable domain: DAGVTQSPTHLIKTRGQQVTLRCSPISGHKSVSWYQQVLGQGPQFIFQYYEKEERGRGNFPDRFSARQFPNYSSELNVNALLLGDSALYLCASSSPGGMNTGELFFGEGSRLTVL.

The gene calls are TRBV9 and TRBJ2-7, with 9 nucleotides matching TRBD2. Germline loops: CDR1 SGDLS, CDR2 YYNGEE. V was pared by 0 bases and J by 5 bases, with 6 bases of the junction left unmatched. CDR3 size: 15 residues. CDR3 DNA sequence: TGTGCCAGCAGCGTAGATCGCGGGAGGGAGGACGAGCAGTACTTC. This translates into CASSVDRGREDEQYF.

This clone was observed a few times. The chain employs TRBV7-3 and TRBJ2-1; 7 nucleotides match TRBD1. Germline loops: CDR1 SGHTA, CDR2 FQGTGA. CDR3 size: 15 residues. Trimming removed 4 bases from V and 3 bases from J; junction bases left unmatched: 6. CDR3 nucleotides: TGTGCCAGCAGCTCGACAGGGTCTGGCTACAATGAGCAGTTCTTC. Translated: CASSSTGSGYNEQFF.

The chain carries TRBV28 and TRBJ1-6, with D unclear. The CDR3 consists of 16 residues. The germline CDR1 and CDR2 sequences are MDHEN and SYDVKM. Trimming left V 4 bases short and J 7 bases short, with 17 bases between. CDR3 DNA sequence: TGTGCCAGCAGTTCCACCGAAACAGTGCAGAATTCACCCCTCCACTTT. Translating it yields CASSSTETVQNSPLHF. Drawing the rest from reference TRBV28 and TRBJ1-6, the complete variable domain is DVKVTQSSRYLVKRTGEKVFLECVQDMDHENMFWYRQDPGLGLRLIYFSYDVKMKEKGDIPEGYSVSREKKERFSLILESASTNQTSMYLCASSSTETVQNSPLHFGNGTRLTVT.

This clone was counted a few times. The chain recombines TRBV4-3 with TRBJ2-5, with 7 bases lining up with TRBD2. The V gene's germline CDR1 is LGHNA and CDR2 YSLEER. V dropped 2 bases and J dropped 2; count of bases not matched to a gene: 5. CDR3 size: 15 residues. CDR3 bases: TGCGCCAGCAGCCAAAGAGCGGGGCCACAAGAGACCCAGTACTTC. This encodes CASSQRAGPQETQYF.

V is TRBV18 and J is TRBJ2-5; 11 bases are a match to TRBD1. V was clipped by 3 bases and J by 5 bases; unmatched bases: 5. In germline, CDR1 is KGHSH, CDR2 LQKENI. The CDR3 is made up of 15 amino acids. The CDR3 is CASSPFGQGAETQYF. DNA of the CDR3: TGTGCCAGCTCACCCTTTGGACAGGGGGCCGAGACCCAGTACTTC.

The table lists this clone with a count of one. Other DNA sequences in the sample encode the same CDR3. The gene calls are TRBV6-5 and TRBJ2-7; D might be TRBD2 (5 bases). Germline lookup yields CDR1 MNHEY and CDR2 SVGAGI. The CDR3 has 12 amino acids. Trimming removed 8 bases from V and 0 bases from J, with 8 bases in between. This chain's CDR3 is CASSRDSYEQYF. The DNA of the CDR3 is TGTGCCAGCTCGAGGGACTCCTACGAGCAGTACTTC.

This clone occurred a few times. The rearrangement links TRBV7-9 to TRBJ1-4, with 7 bases aligning to TRBD1. Germline-derived CDR1 and CDR2 are SEHNR and FQNEAQ (reference sequence). The CDR3 covers 16 residues. The J segment lost 0 bases and the V segment lost 5 bases, leaving 6 bases of the junction unmatched. The CDR3 nucleotides read TGTGCCAGCAGCCGAGGGGGCACTGCAACTAATGAAAAACTGTTTTTT. Translation: CASSRGGTATNEKLFF.

The rearrangement links TRBV7-2 to TRBJ2-7, with TRBD1 matching 10 bases. Trimming removed 5 bases from V and 5 bases from J; junction bases left unmatched: 9. CDR3 length equals 15 residues. The germline gives CDR1 SGHTA, CDR2 FQGNSA. CDR3 amino acids: CASSATGTGADEQYF. Here the CDR3 DNA reads TGTGCCAGCAGCGCGACCGGGACAGGGGCGGACGAGCAGTACTTC.

This clone was counted between two and nine times. The genes are TRBV15 and TRBJ2-1, with TRBD2 as a possible D gene (5 bases). The germline V and J ends were trimmed by 5 bases and 0 bases, with 8 bases remaining between them. The CDR3 has 14 amino acids. Germline V gene data show CDR1 as LNHNV and CDR2 as YYDKDF (reference sequence). CDR3 DNA sequence: TGTGCCACCAGCGAGGGAAACTCCTACAATGAGCAGTTCTTC. Its protein product is CATSEGNSYNEQFF.

This chain links TRBV10-3 with TRBJ1-2, with a possible D match to TRBD1 (5 bases). The ends were cut back, 7 bases at V and 8 bases at J, with 17 bases in the middle. Per germline, CDR1 ENHRY and CDR2 SYGVKD. The CDR3 contains 13 residues. CDR3 residues: CAIKPAARGGYTF. Written as DNA, the CDR3 is TGTGCCATCAAGCCCGCGGCTAGGGGAGGCTACACCTTC.

This sequence joins TRBV29-1 and TRBJ2-1; D remains ambiguous. The CDR3 contains 12 residues. Germline loops: CDR1 SQVTM, CDR2 ANQGSEA. V lost 6 bases to trimming and J lost 7 bases, with 13 bases between them. This CDR3 is CSVTPTQNEQFF. CDR3 in DNA: TGCAGCGTCACTCCAACCCAAAATGAGCAGTTCTTC.

This clone was observed a few times. V gene TRBV4-3 combines with J gene TRBJ1-6; the D gene is possibly TRBD1 (6 bases). The V gene lost 0 bases and the J gene lost 12 bases, with 18 bases spanning the gap. In germline, CDR1 is LGHNA, CDR2 YSLEER. The CDR3 is made up of 16 amino acids. The CDR3 DNA reads as TGCGCCAGCAGCCAAGACCCCCCAGGGGCGGGTGGACCCCTCCACTTT. Encoded protein: CASSQDPPGAGGPLHF.

This clone was seen only a few times. The rearrangement joins TRBV15 to TRBJ1-5, with D maybe TRBD1 (5 bases). The CDR3 loop spans 14 amino acids. V was pared by 5 bases and J by 3 bases, with 11 bases between. The germline gives CDR1 LNHNV, CDR2 YYDKDF (reference sequence). CDR3 sequence: CATSPDRINQPQHF. The CDR3 DNA is TGTGCCACCAGCCCCGACAGAATCAATCAGCCCCAGCATTTT.

This chain joins TRBV4-1 and TRBJ2-3, with 7 bases identical to TRBD2. CDR1 MGHRA and CDR2 YSYEKL come from the germline V gene. The V segment lost 0 bases and the J segment 3 bases; nucleotides outside the gene matches: 9. The CDR3 totals 17 residues. CDR3 sequence: CASSQEGSGIRTDTQYF. The DNA of the CDR3 is TGCGCCAGCAGCCAAGAGGGGAGCGGGATCAGGACAGATACGCAGTATTTT.

This clone showed up just once. The V and J genes are TRBV7-8 and TRBJ2-5; no clear D gene. The CDR3 extends over 13 amino acids. Trimming cost V 10 bases and J 0 bases, with 12 bases left between them. Germline V CDR1 and CDR2: SGHVS, FQNEAQ. The CDR3 reads CATSHQYQETQYF. The CDR3, as DNA: TGTGCCACCTCGCACCAGTACCAAGAGACCCAGTACTTC. Full variable domain (outside the CDR3, taken from reference TRBV7-8 and TRBJ2-5): GAGVSQSPRYKVAKRGQDVALRCDPISGHVSLFWYQQALGQGPEFLTYFQNEAQLDKSGLPSDRFFAERPEGSVSTLKIQRTQQEDSAVYLCATSHQYQETQYFGPGTRLLVL.

The chain couples TRBV7-9 to TRBJ2-5; D possibly corresponds to TRBD2 (6 bases). V was cut by 0 bases and J by 2 bases, with 10 bases left in between. From germline, CDR1 is SEHNR and CDR2 FQNEAQ (reference sequence). This CDR3 is 15 amino acids long. The CDR3 region has the DNA TGTGCCAGCAGCTTAGCCCCGGGGGTGCAAGAGACCCAGTACTTC. Translation gives CASSLAPGVQETQYF.

Remarks on this clone: The junction differs from germline at one of its ends, possibly a read error. V gene TRBV4-3 combines with J gene TRBJ2-7; TRBD1 matches at 8 bases. In germline, CDR1 is LGHNA, CDR2 YSLEER. There are 14 residues in the CDR3. CDR3 sequence (DNA): TGCGCCAGCAGCCTCGGGACAGGCTCCTACGAGCAGTGCTTC. Amino acids: CASSLGTGSYEQCF.